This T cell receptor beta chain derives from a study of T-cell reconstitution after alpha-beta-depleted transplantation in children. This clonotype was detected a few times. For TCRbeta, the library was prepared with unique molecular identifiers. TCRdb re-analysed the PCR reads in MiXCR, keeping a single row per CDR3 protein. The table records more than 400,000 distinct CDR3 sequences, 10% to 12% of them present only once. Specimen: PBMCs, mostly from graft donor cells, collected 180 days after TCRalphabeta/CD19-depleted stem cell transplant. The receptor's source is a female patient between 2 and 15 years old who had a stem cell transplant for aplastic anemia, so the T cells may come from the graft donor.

CDR3 nucleotide sequence: TGTGCCAGCAGTTTAGCCAGGGGAGACAATGAGCAGTTCTTC. Protein sequence: CASSLARGDNEQFF. The genes are TRBV12-3 or TRBV12-4 and TRBJ2-1, with D possibly being TRBD1 (6 bases). CDR3 length equals 14 residues. The V and J ends lost 0 bases and 5 bases respectively, with 8 bases between them.